This T cell receptor (beta chain) was captured in a study of cytomegalovirus exposure and HLA in healthy donors. Study-wide results and limits: According to reports, the classifier identified cytomegalovirus status with high specificity and sensitivity. Whilst most TCR sequences proved rare, a subset of public TCRs occurred across many donors.

This CDR3 is 12 amino acids long. The germline gives CDR1 GTSNPN, CDR2 SVGIG (reference sequence). Between the trimmed V and J ends, which lost 5 bases and 1 base, there was a span of 8 bases. A remark on this clone: Its antigen is unidentified.

Assay used: immunoSEQ multiplex PCR; TCRdb lists only in-frame clones, some missing. Here the sample spans about 110,000 clones, roughly 88% being singletons. The donors were part of the validation cohort, which consisted of some 120 subjects and was separate from the first cohort of 666 subjects. Sample: PBMCs. V gene TRBV30 combines with J gene TRBJ1-1; the D is unclear. This sequence was found in a woman under 30 in good health and CMV-seronegative. The CDR3 sequence: CAWWARNTEAFF. The CDR3 region has the DNA TGTGCCTGGTGGGCCCGGAACACTGAAGCTTTCTTT. Supplemented by reference TRBV30 and TRBJ1-1, the full variable domain reads SQTIHQWPATLVQPVGSPLSLECTVEGTSNPNLYWYRQAAGRGLQLLFYSVGIGQISSEVPQNLSASRPQDRQFILSSKKLLLSDSGFYLCAWWARNTEAFFGQGTRLTVV.